Below, one T cell receptor (beta chain) is given with its context. V shed 3 bases and J shed 5 bases, with 14 bases lying between them. This CDR3 region has 15 residues. Germline CDR1 LGHNA, CDR2 YNFKEQ. The sample is drawn from a study of T cell changes during pregnancy in multiple sclerosis. Data came from immunoSEQ multiplex PCR; TCRdb stores just in-frame clones and leaves some out. Found here are about 80,000 clones, around 90% of them singletons; the top ten hold 1.4% to 1.5%. The sequence came from a female donor with multiple sclerosis, enrolled in a pregnancy study. The specimen comprised peripheral blood, sampled before pregnancy. The chain combines TRBV4-2 with TRBJ1-5; D is ambiguous. This CDR3 reads CASSQRVGVDQPQHF. The CDR3 region has the DNA TGTGCCAGCAGCCAGAGGGTTGGGGTCGATCAGCCCCAGCATTTT.